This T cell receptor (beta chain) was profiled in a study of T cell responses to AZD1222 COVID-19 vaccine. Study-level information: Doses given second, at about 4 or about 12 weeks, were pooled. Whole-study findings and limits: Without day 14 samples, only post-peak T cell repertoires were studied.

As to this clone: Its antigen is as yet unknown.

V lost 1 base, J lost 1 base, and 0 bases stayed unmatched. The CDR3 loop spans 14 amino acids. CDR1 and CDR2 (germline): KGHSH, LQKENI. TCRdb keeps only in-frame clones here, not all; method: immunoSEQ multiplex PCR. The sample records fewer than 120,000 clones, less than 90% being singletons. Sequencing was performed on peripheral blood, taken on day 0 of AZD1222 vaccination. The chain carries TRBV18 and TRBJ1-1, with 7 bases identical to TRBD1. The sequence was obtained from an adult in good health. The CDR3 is CASSPQGANTEAFF. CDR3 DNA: TGTGCCAGCTCACCACAGGGGGCGAACACTGAAGCTTTCTTT.